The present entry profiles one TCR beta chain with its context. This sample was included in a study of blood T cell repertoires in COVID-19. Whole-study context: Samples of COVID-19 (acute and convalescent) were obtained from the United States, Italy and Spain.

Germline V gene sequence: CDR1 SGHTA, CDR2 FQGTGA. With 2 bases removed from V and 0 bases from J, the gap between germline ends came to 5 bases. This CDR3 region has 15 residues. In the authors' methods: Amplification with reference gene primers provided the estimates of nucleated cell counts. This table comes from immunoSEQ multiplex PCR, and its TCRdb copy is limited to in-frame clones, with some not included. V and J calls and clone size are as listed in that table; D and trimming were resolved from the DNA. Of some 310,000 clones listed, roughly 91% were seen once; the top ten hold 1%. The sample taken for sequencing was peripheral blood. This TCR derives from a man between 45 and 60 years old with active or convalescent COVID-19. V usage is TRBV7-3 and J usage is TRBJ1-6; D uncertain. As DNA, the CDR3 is TGTGCCAGCAGCTTAGGGAGCTCCTATAATTCACCCCTCCACTTT. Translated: CASSLGSSYNSPLHF.